One sample yielded the 6 T cell receptor beta chains listed below, sequenced in a study of blood T cell repertoires in COVID-19. Data came from immunoSEQ multiplex PCR; TCRdb stores just in-frame clones and leaves some out. In the table there are more than 350,000 clones, roughly 90% of which are singletons. Sample: peripheral blood. The receptors derive from a woman aged 25-40 years with COVID-19, enrolled during active disease.

This chain joins TRBV4-1 and TRBJ2-7; D possibly corresponds to TRBD2 (5 bases). Trimming removed 3 bases from V and 2 bases from J, with 20 bases in between. This CDR3 is built from 17 residues. CDR1 and CDR2 from the germline V gene are MGHRA and YSYEKL. The CDR3 coding sequence is TGCGCCAGCAGCCAGGAGGCAGTGGAGCTAACTCCCTACGAGCAGTACGTC. It is translated as CASSQEAVELTPYEQYV.

The chain has TRBV18 and TRBJ1-2; D is uncertain. Germline CDR1 and CDR2: KGHSH and LQKENI. Trimming stripped 3 bases from V and 3 bases from J, with 14 bases between. The CDR3 is made up of 15 amino acids. In DNA, the CDR3 is TGTGCCAGCTCACCGGGTCTAGCCACGGACTATGGCTACACCTTC. This codes for CASSPGLATDYGYTF.

The rearrangement joins TRBV16 to TRBJ2-1; 7 positions match TRBD2. The trim removed 7 bases at V and 0 bases at J, leaving 9 bases unmatched. Per germline, CDR1 KGHSY and CDR2 FQNENV. The CDR3 sequence is 16 residues long. The CDR3 nucleotides read TGTGCCAGCACCGAACTAGCGCCGAGCTCCTACAATGAGCAGTTCTTC. Protein: CASTELAPSSYNEQFF.

The rearrangement links TRBV4-3 to TRBJ1-2; 7 bases agree with TRBD1. Germline V gene sequence: CDR1 LGHNA, CDR2 YSLEER. Trimming took 1 base from V and 8 from J; bases not matched to a gene: 7. This CDR3 region has 14 residues. In DNA form, the CDR3 reads TGCGCCAGCAGCCAAGTTAGGGGGCGAGGAGGCTACACCTTC. This encodes CASSQVRGRGGYTF.

The chain is built from TRBV5-1 and TRBJ1-1; 7 nucleotides line up with TRBD1. Germline V gene lookup returns CDR1 SGHRS and CDR2 YFSETQ. The V and J ends lost 3 bases and 1 base, in that order; junction bases with no gene match: 6. The CDR3 extends over 15 amino acids. CDR3 residues: CASSSRTGENTEAFF. The CDR3 nucleotides read TGCGCCAGCAGCTCCAGGACAGGCGAGAACACTGAAGCTTTCTTT.

This sequence joins TRBV4-3 and TRBJ1-4; D remains unclear. The length of the CDR3 is 15 residues. Trimming left V 3 bases short and J 7 bases short, with 15 bases between. Germline CDR1 reads LGHNA; CDR2 reads YSLEER. The CDR3 sequence is CASSQLSGVREKLFF. The DNA of the CDR3 is TGCGCCAGCAGCCAGCTGAGCGGGGTTCGTGAAAAACTGTTTTTT.